This passage covers 8 T cell receptor beta chains from one sample sequenced in a study of control samples from healthy donors and cancer patients. The protocol was immunoSEQ multiplex PCR, while the TCRdb copy is restricted to in-frame clones and leaves out a portion. The data hold about 130,000 clones, with 90% observed a single time. Material for sequencing was blood. The origin of the receptors is a man between 35 and 55 years old in good health.

The V gene is TRBV2, the J gene TRBJ2-2; D not certain. The CDR3 runs 10 residues. Trimming took 11 bases from V and 7 from J, leaving 8 bases between them. Per germline, CDR1 SNHLY and CDR2 FYNNEI. The CDR3 loop is CAWGGGELFF. The CDR3 bases are TGTGCCTGGGGTGGCGGGGAGCTGTTTTTT.

This clone has a handful of counts. The chain employs TRBV2 and TRBJ1-1; possibly TRBD1 for D (6 bases). This CDR3 spans 12 amino acids. Trimming removed 6 bases from V and 12 bases from J, with 17 bases in between. From germline, CDR1 is SNHLY and CDR2 FYNNEI. CDR3 in amino acids: CASRATGTAPFF. The DNA of the CDR3 is TGTGCCAGCAGAGCAACAGGGACGGCGCCTTTCTTT.

This clone occurred once. The rearrangement uses TRBV30 and TRBJ1-1; 7 bases are a match to TRBD1. With 2 bases clipped from V and 10 bases from J, the junction kept 4 bases outside the gene matches. CDR3 length: 11 amino acids. Germline-derived CDR1 and CDR2 are GTSNPN and SVGIG (reference sequence). The CDR3 sequence: CAWSLGQVAFF. CDR3 nucleotides: TGTGCCTGGAGTCTCGGACAGGTAGCTTTCTTT.

Comments on this clone: At one boundary the junction diverges from the germline segment, which might be a read error. CDR3: CASSDGTRGGELFF. The CDR3 bases are TGTGCTAGCAGCGACGGGACCCGGGGCGGGGAGCTGTTTTTT. The chain is built from TRBV7-7 and TRBJ2-2, with D perhaps assigned TRBD1 or TRBD2 (5 bases each). The germline gives CDR1 SSHAT, CDR2 FNYEAQ (reference sequence). CDR3 length equals 14 residues.

Note on this clone: The same CDR3 also results from other DNA sequences found in this sample. The rearrangement links TRBV5-1 to TRBJ2-1; the match to TRBD2 covers 10 bases. The germline gives CDR1 SGHRS, CDR2 YFSETQ. V was clipped by 2 bases and J by 2 bases; unmatched bases: 1. CDR3 length equals 15 residues. CDR3 in DNA: TGCGCCAGCAGCTTAGCGGGGGGGACCTACAATGAGCAGTTCTTC. Translation gives CASSLAGGTYNEQFF.

The chain has TRBV23-1 and TRBJ1-1; 10 nucleotides line up with TRBD1. TRBV23-1 is flagged as an ORF with uncertain function. The CDR3 extends over 17 amino acids. V lost 1 base and J lost 11; bases outside the gene matches: 16. CDR3 residues: CASSQLKTGTGELGAFF. Written as DNA, the CDR3 is TGCGCCAGCAGTCAATTGAAAACCGGGACAGGGGAACTTGGGGCTTTCTTT.

CDR3 sequence (DNA): TGTGCCAGCAGTTTAACACCCGACAGGGCCCAACTGTTTTTT. Encoded protein: CASSLTPDRAQLFF. The V and J genes are TRBV28 and TRBJ1-4; 7 bases fit TRBD1. V shed 2 bases, J shed 12 bases, and the junction held 9 bases outside the gene matches. The CDR3 consists of 14 residues. Germline V lookup: CDR1 MDHEN, CDR2 SYDVKM.

The chain couples TRBV29-1 to TRBJ2-1; tentatively, D is TRBD2 (6 bases). CDR3 length equals 13 residues. V was cut by 5 bases and J by 7 bases, with 15 bases left in between. Germline assignment: CDR1 SQVTM and CDR2 ANQGSEA. The CDR3 is CSVQSTGGNEQFF. CDR3 sequence (DNA): TGCAGCGTTCAATCAACCGGAGGGAATGAGCAGTTCTTC.